A single sample gave rise to the 19 T cell receptor beta chains below, sequenced in a study of a mutant IDH1 vaccine in newly diagnosed glioma. No cognate antigen is known for these TCRs. Specified time point: week 47, end of study. What each vaccine dose contained was 300 ug of mutant IDH1 20-mer peptide, accompanied by topical imiquimod. Generated by immunoSEQ multiplex PCR, the TCRdb table keeps only in-frame clones and is missing some. The sample lists about 94,000 clones, around nine tenths occurring once. This sample comprised PBMCs, obtained from a glioma patient whose treatment included an IDH1 peptide vaccine. The receptors were sampled from a woman in her 50s with glioma.

The V call is TRBV6-4, the J call TRBJ2-3, with D possibly being TRBD1 or TRBD2 (5 bases each). This CDR3 comprises 15 residues. Trimming removed 2 bases at V and 1 base at J, with 10 bases between. CDR1 and CDR2 from the germline V gene are MRHNA and SNTAGT. This chain's CDR3 is CASSDGGGGTDTQYF. CDR3 DNA sequence: TGTGCCAGCAGTGACGGGGGTGGTGGCACAGATACGCAGTATTTT.

This chain links TRBV6-6 with TRBJ2-7; 8 bases match TRBD1. The CDR3 is made up of 14 amino acids. The V gene end was trimmed by 4 bases and the J gene end by 5 bases; junction bases not matched to a gene: 7. Germline lookup yields CDR1 MNHNY and CDR2 SVGAGI (reference sequence). The DNA for the CDR3 is TGTGCCAGCAGTTCACAGGGGGTTATGGACGAGCAGTACTTC. Its protein product is CASSSQGVMDEQYF.

This clone showed up just once. J is TRBJ2-7 and V is TRBV30; a possible D gene is TRBD1 (6 bases). The V end lost 8 bases, the J end lost 1 base, and 12 bases lay between the germline ends. The CDR3 extends over 12 amino acids. Germline lookup yields CDR1 GTSNPN and CDR2 SVGIG (reference sequence). The CDR3 reads CALVRGSYEQYF. CDR3 DNA: TGTGCCCTCGTCAGGGGTTCCTACGAGCAGTACTTC.

The CDR3 protein is CSGSGTGDEQYF. The CDR3 coding sequence is TGCAGCGGCAGTGGGACAGGAGACGAGCAGTACTTC. The chain employs TRBV29-1 and TRBJ2-7; 8 bases match TRBD1. The CDR3 runs to 12 residues. CDR1 is SQVTM and CDR2 is ANQGSEA in the germline V gene. The junction had 7 bases not matched to a gene; V was cut back by 7 bases and J by 5 bases.

The chain recombines TRBV9 with TRBJ1-1; tentatively, D is TRBD1 (5 bases). This CDR3 is 15 amino acids long. Germline-derived CDR1 and CDR2 are SGDLS and YYNGEE. Trimming left V 7 bases short and J 5 bases short, with 21 bases between. The CDR3 sequence is CASGPGQPPGTEAFF. In DNA form, the CDR3 reads TGTGCCAGCGGACCAGGGCAGCCTCCGGGGACTGAAGCTTTCTTT.

This rearrangement joins TRBV5-5 to TRBJ2-7; maybe TRBD1 (6 bases). Germline V gene data show CDR1 as SGHKS and CDR2 as YYEKEE (reference sequence). V dropped 1 base and J dropped 3 bases, with 11 bases sitting between them. CDR3 length: 14 residues. The CDR3 nucleotides read TGTGCCAGCAGCTTGTTTACAGGGAGCTACGAGCAGTACTTC. Translated: CASSLFTGSYEQYF.

J is TRBJ1-2 and V is TRBV6-1; 7 bases are a match to TRBD1. The trim removed 6 bases at V and 9 bases at J, leaving 13 bases unmatched. The CDR3 extends over 14 amino acids. In germline, CDR1 is MNHNS, CDR2 SASEGT. The CDR3 loop is CASSPVEGASSYTF. CDR3 nucleotide sequence: TGTGCCAGCAGCCCAGTAGAGGGGGCCTCGAGCTACACCTTC.

This rearrangement joins TRBV1 to TRBJ1-2. TRBV1 is marked as a pseudogene. The CDR3 consists of 15 residues. CDR3 sequence: CTSSQDKGTNYGYTF. CDR3 DNA sequence: TGCACCAGCAGCCAAGATAAAGGGACCAACTATGGCTACACCTTC.

This sequence joins TRBV29-1 and TRBJ2-3, with TRBD2 matching 8 bases. The CDR3 is made up of 17 amino acids. Germline V lookup: CDR1 SQVTM, CDR2 ANQGSEA. The V segment lost 1 base and the J segment 1 base; nucleotides outside the gene matches: 10. CDR3 region: CSVEGAGGGMGTDTQYF. DNA of the CDR3: TGCAGCGTTGAAGGGGCGGGAGGTGGGATGGGCACAGATACGCAGTATTTT.

This chain connects TRBV11-2 to TRBJ2-1; TRBD2 aligns across 8 bases. This CDR3 spans 15 amino acids. Germline assignment: CDR1 SGHAT and CDR2 FQNNGV. The V gene end was trimmed by 5 bases and the J gene end by 1 base; junction bases not matched to a gene: 4. The CDR3 sequence is CASSPQRESYNEQFF. CDR3 nucleotides: TGTGCCAGCAGCCCCCAGCGGGAGTCCTACAATGAGCAGTTCTTC.

V is TRBV5-1 and J is TRBJ2-1, with 8 bases identical to TRBD2. The CDR3 length is 13 residues. Germline V gene data show CDR1 as SGHRS and CDR2 as YFSETQ. With 0 bases clipped from V and 8 bases from J, the junction kept 1 base outside the gene matches. CDR3 loop: CASSLELADEQFF. CDR3 nucleotide sequence: TGCGCCAGCAGCTTGGAACTAGCGGATGAGCAGTTCTTC.

The sample holds one count of this clone. The chain links TRBV27 to TRBJ1-1; 9 bases line up with TRBD1. The germline gives CDR1 MNHEY, CDR2 SMNVEV (reference sequence). The V gene end was trimmed by 6 bases and the J gene end by 3 bases; junction bases not matched to a gene: 8. The CDR3 sequence is 15 residues long. The CDR3 DNA sequence: TGTGCCAGCAGCCAACAGGGGGCGGGGGACACTGAAGCTTTCTTT. As protein: CASSQQGAGDTEAFF.

This rearrangement joins TRBV5-1 to TRBJ1-1, with D possibly being TRBD1 (6 bases). Per germline, CDR1 SGHRS and CDR2 YFSETQ. V lost 4 bases to trimming and J lost 7 bases, with 14 bases between them. CDR3 length: 13 residues. The CDR3 region has the DNA TGCGCCAGCAGCGGGGACACGAGGGGTGAAGCTTTCTTT. Translated, it gives CASSGDTRGEAFF. Looking up the rest from reference TRBV5-1 and TRBJ1-1 gives the full variable domain: KAGVTQTPRYLIKTRGQQVTLSCSPISGHRSVSWYQQTPGQGLQFLFEYFSETQRNKGNFPGRFSGRQFSNSRSEMNVSTLELGDSALYLCASSGDTRGEAFFGQGTRLTVV.

The gene calls are TRBV11-2 and TRBJ2-3; D gene ambiguous. The germline gives CDR1 SGHAT, CDR2 FQNNGV. The CDR3 runs 13 residues. Trimming stripped 2 bases from V and 2 bases from J, with 5 bases between. DNA of the CDR3: TGTGCCAGCAGCTTACTGCCCACAGATACGCAGTATTTT. This gives the protein CASSLLPTDTQYF.

V is TRBV10-1 and J is TRBJ2-1; 7 bases agree with TRBD2. CDR1 is WNHNN and CDR2 is SYGVQD in the germline V gene (reference sequence). This CDR3 is 15 amino acids long. Trimming at V came to 2 bases and at J to 6 bases, leaving 7 bases not matched to a gene. This CDR3 is CASSEGLVSLNEQFF. The CDR3 DNA reads as TGCGCCAGCAGTGAGGGACTAGTCTCCCTCAATGAGCAGTTCTTC.

Notes on this clone: The sample has other DNA sequences that encode this CDR3 too. The V and J genes are TRBV5-1 and TRBJ1-5, with TRBD1 identical over 11 bases. From germline, CDR1 is SGHRS and CDR2 YFSETQ. There are 15 residues in the CDR3. J was trimmed by 4 bases and V by 3 bases; bases with no gene match: 3. This CDR3 reads CASSSGTGGNQPQHF. The CDR3 DNA reads as TGCGCCAGCAGCTCCGGGACAGGGGGTAATCAGCCCCAGCATTTT. The variable domain in full, with the rest retrieved from reference TRBV5-1 and TRBJ1-5, is KAGVTQTPRYLIKTRGQQVTLSCSPISGHRSVSWYQQTPGQGLQFLFEYFSETQRNKGNFPGRFSGRQFSNSRSEMNVSTLELGDSALYLCASSSGTGGNQPQHFGDGTRLSIL.

The genes are TRBV5-1 and TRBJ2-7; D might be TRBD2 (5 bases). Germline CDR1 is SGHRS and CDR2 is YFSETQ. The V and J ends lost 3 bases and 1 base respectively, with 17 bases between them. This CDR3 contains 16 residues. CDR3 residues: CASSWSSGIGSYEQYF. CDR3 bases: TGCGCCAGCAGCTGGAGCTCGGGGATAGGGTCCTACGAGCAGTACTTC.

The chain employs TRBV19 and TRBJ1-2; D is ambiguous. The CDR3 extends over 15 amino acids. The germline V gene has CDR1 LNHDA and CDR2 SQIVND (reference sequence). V lost 0 bases and J lost 3, with 11 bases in between. CDR3 sequence: CASSIDRKGYYGYTF. In DNA form, the CDR3 reads TGTGCCAGTAGTATAGATCGAAAAGGGTACTATGGCTACACCTTC.

The V and J genes are TRBV11-2 and TRBJ1-1, with D maybe TRBD1 (5 bases). CDR1 and CDR2 from the germline V gene are SGHAT and FQNNGV. The CDR3 has 14 residues. V was pared by 0 bases and J by 3 bases, with 8 bases between. The DNA of the CDR3 is TGTGCCAGCAGCTTAGAATGGGGGGACACTGAAGCTTTCTTT. Protein: CASSLEWGDTEAFF.